Below, 13 T cell receptor beta chains from the same sample are listed, as sequenced in a study of blood T cell repertoires in COVID-19. The method was immunoSEQ multiplex PCR; TCRdb's version includes in-frame clones alone and lacks a portion of them. This table holds roughly 250,000 clones, around 81% found once. The sample consisted of peripheral blood. The receptors originated from a woman aged 60 to 75 with active or convalescent COVID-19.

This clone was counted once. V usage is TRBV3-1 (or the pseudogene TRBV3-2) and J usage is TRBJ1-1; 7 bases are a match to TRBD1. CDR1 and CDR2 (germline): LGHDT, YNNKEL (reference sequence). The CDR3 has 16 residues. J was trimmed by 0 bases and V by 0 bases; bases with no gene match: 4. In DNA, the CDR3 is TGTGCCAGCAGCCAAGATCCAGGGGGTTTGAACACTGAAGCTTTCTTT. Translating gives CASSQDPGGLNTEAFF.

The CDR3 DNA reads as TGTGCCAGCTCTGGGGCGGGAGCGCGGCACACTGAAGCTTTCTTT. It translates to CASSGAGARHTEAFF. V gene TRBV9 combines with J gene TRBJ1-1; maybe TRBD1 (5 bases). Germline CDR1 reads SGDLS; CDR2 reads YYNGEE. The CDR3 sequence is 15 residues long. The V gene lost 7 bases and the J gene lost 3 bases, with 19 bases spanning the gap.

The chain is built from TRBV7-2 and TRBJ1-6; tentative D call: TRBD1 (5 bases). The V gene lost 1 base and the J gene lost 5 bases, with 15 bases spanning the gap. The V gene's germline CDR1 is SGHTA and CDR2 FQGNSA. The CDR3 extends over 17 amino acids. The CDR3: CASSLEWRAGNNSPLHF. The DNA of the CDR3 is TGTGCCAGCAGCTTAGAGTGGAGGGCAGGGAATAATTCACCCCTCCACTTT.

In its sample, this clone was seen once. The rearrangement links TRBV11-2 to TRBJ1-4; D is unclear. V lost 2 bases to trimming and J lost 7 bases, with 11 bases between them. The CDR3 is 14 amino acids. Looked up from germline, CDR1 is SGHAT and CDR2 is FQNNGV. CDR3 bases: TGTGCCAGCAGCTTAATACTTAATGGTGAAAAACTGTTTTTT. This translates into CASSLILNGEKLFF.

This clone was found a few times. In nucleotides, the CDR3 is TGTGCCAGCAACCCGATAGACAGGACTAATGAAAAACTGTTTTTT. It encodes CASNPIDRTNEKLFF. The chain has TRBV2 and TRBJ1-4, with D possibly matching TRBD1 (6 bases). CDR3 length equals 15 residues. V gave up 7 bases and J gave up 2 bases, with 14 bases separating them. Germline lookup yields CDR1 SNHLY and CDR2 FYNNEI.

The count of this clone is one. The chain uses TRBV18 and TRBJ1-2; D gene unclear. V was cut by 2 bases and J by 1 base, with 14 bases left in between. Germline assignment: CDR1 KGHSH and CDR2 LQKENI. This CDR3 is 16 amino acids long. CDR3 coding DNA: TGTGCCAGCTCACCAGTCAGGCTCCCCCTTAACTATGGCTACACCTTC. This gives the protein CASSPVRLPLNYGYTF.

CDR3 in DNA: TGTGCCAGCAAACCGGGACATCTGTATGGCTACACCTTC. It yields the protein CASKPGHLYGYTF. This sequence joins TRBV5-6 and TRBJ1-2; TRBD1 is a possible D gene (6 bases). Trimming stripped 6 bases from V and 5 bases from J, with 14 bases between. Germline V CDR1 and CDR2: SGHDT, YYEEEE. The CDR3 is 13 amino acids.

The chain carries TRBV3-1 (or the pseudogene TRBV3-2) and TRBJ2-1; 8 nucleotides match TRBD2. Germline lookup yields CDR1 LGHDT and CDR2 YNNKEL (reference sequence). After removal of 4 bases from V and 9 bases from J, the junction contained 8 bases not matched to a gene. The CDR3 runs to 14 residues. The CDR3 sequence is CASSLAGGRGEQFF. DNA of the CDR3: TGTGCCAGCAGCCTTGCGGGGGGCCGAGGTGAGCAGTTCTTC.

This chain connects TRBV12-5 to TRBJ1-2; D possibly corresponds to TRBD1 (6 bases). V was shortened by 6 bases and J by 2 bases, with 10 bases between the two germline ends. CDR1 and CDR2 from the germline V gene are LGHNT and FRNRAP. This CDR3 comprises 13 residues. The CDR3: CASGSTGNYGYTF. For the CDR3, the DNA is TGTGCTAGTGGCTCGACAGGAAACTATGGCTACACCTTC. The whole variable domain, remainder taken from reference TRBV12-5 and TRBJ1-2, is DARVTQTPRHKVTEMGQEVTMRCQPILGHNTVFWYRQTMMQGLELLAYFRNRAPLDDSGMPKDRFSAEMPDATLATLKIQPSEPRDSAVYFCASGSTGNYGYTFGSGTRLTVV.

The J gene is TRBJ2-4, the V gene TRBV19; 7 positions agree with TRBD2. J was trimmed by 7 bases and V by 3 bases; bases with no gene match: 3. The CDR3 contains 13 residues. Per the germline V gene, CDR1 is LNHDA and CDR2 is SQIVND (reference sequence). The CDR3 spells CASSILGGNIQYF. The CDR3 coding sequence is TGTGCCAGTAGTATTCTGGGGGGGAACATTCAGTACTTC.

The V and J genes are TRBV4-1 and TRBJ1-2; D is unclear. This CDR3 is 14 amino acids long. Germline V gives CDR1 MGHRA, CDR2 YSYEKL. Trimming took 1 base from V and 2 from J, leaving 8 bases between them. CDR3 coding DNA: TGCGCCAGCAGCCAAGCGGTTAGAAACTATGGCTACACCTTC. This gives the protein CASSQAVRNYGYTF.

This clone was detected only once. The chain combines TRBV9 with TRBJ2-5; 11 nucleotides agree with TRBD2. V lost 3 bases, J lost 4 bases, and 5 bases stayed unmatched. This CDR3 is 15 amino acids long. CDR1 is SGDLS and CDR2 is YYNGEE in the germline V gene. The CDR3 loop is CASSAVAGGGETQYF. The CDR3 DNA is TGTGCCAGCAGCGCCGTAGCGGGGGGGGGAGAGACCCAGTACTTC.

V is TRBV15 and J is TRBJ2-2, with a possible D match to TRBD2 (6 bases). V lost 0 bases, J lost 4 bases, and 9 bases lay in between. Germline CDR1 reads LNHNV; CDR2 reads YYDKDF (reference sequence). The CDR3 is 15 amino acids. CDR3 nucleotide sequence: TGTGCCACCAGCAGAGACGGGGGAAGCACCGGGGAGCTGTTTTTT. Protein product: CATSRDGGSTGELFF.